Below, one T cell receptor beta chain is given with its context. Different DNA sequences within this sample yield the same CDR3. Profiled with immunoSEQ multiplex PCR; TCRdb holds only in-frame clones, not every one. The sample contains about 13,000 clones, about 93% of which appear only once. This specimen comes from a study of PD-1 blockade in classical Hodgkin lymphoma. The CDR3 consists of 13 residues. Germline-derived CDR1 and CDR2 are LGHNT and FRNRAP. V was cut by 6 bases and J by 1 base, with 4 bases left in between. Exposure to brentuximab vedotin varied, and each patient had relapsed following autologous stem cell transplantation.

This clonotype was obtained from a human donor with classical Hodgkin lymphoma. This chain links TRBV12-5 with TRBJ2-6, with D unresolved. Material: peripheral blood mononuclear cells (PBMCs), obtained at baseline. CDR3 nucleotides: TGTGCTAGTGGCCTATCTGGGGCCAACGTCCTGACTTTC. This encodes CASGLSGANVLTF.